This is a list of T cell receptor beta chains from one sample in a study of T cell changes during pregnancy in multiple sclerosis. Assay: immunoSEQ multiplex PCR; the TCRdb copy retains only in-frame clones and omits some. The repertoire holds under 55,000 clones, about 92% seen once, with around 1.9% in the top ten. This specimen was peripheral blood, taken in the second trimester of pregnancy. These receptors were collected from a female donor with multiple sclerosis, enrolled in a pregnancy study. The CDR3 runs from the conserved cysteine through the conserved F or W. Size is stated for part of the rows, as once, few or many counts, or as a class when the clone is expanded.

v_call	j_call	clone_size	cdr3_aa
TRBV28	TRBJ1-5	NA	CASRSGTGAQPQHF
TRBV5-1	TRBJ2-1	NA	CASRRWLADLNEQFF
TRBV11-3	TRBJ1-1	once	CASSAYRASEAFF
TRBV5-1	TRBJ1-2	once	CASSLGGSNYGYTF
TRBV5-1	TRBJ2-1	NA	CASSHSRSGSLEQFF
TRBV5-8	TRBJ2-5	NA	CASSVLETQYF
TRBV28	TRBJ2-1	NA	CASRTRIGEQFF
TRBV2	TRBJ2-2	NA	CASSVRVDGGGELFF
TRBV7-3	TRBJ1-1	NA	CASSQYGGLNTEAFF
TRBV6-1	TRBJ2-7	NA	CASSEEGPTYEQYF
TRBV7-3	TRBJ2-1	once	CASSKGLAAYNEQFF
TRBV5-1	TRBJ2-3	NA	CASNQAGTGSDTQYF
TRBV11-3	TRBJ2-5	NA	CASSPGVLAGGLETQYF
TRBV28	TRBJ1-1	NA	CASSINPGQGAFF
TRBV27	TRBJ2-7	NA	CASSLSTSGYEQYF
TRBV19	TRBJ1-3	NA	CASSAAGGNTIYF
TRBV7-9	TRBJ2-1	few	CASSLSRGSYNEQFF
TRBV29-1	TRBJ2-7	NA	CSVEGTGTYEQYF
TRBV29-1	TRBJ1-1	few	CSVSHREGTEAFF
TRBV11-2	TRBJ2-3	NA	CASSLSVIPTDTQYF
TRBV4-3	TRBJ2-1	NA	CASSLGSDDEQFF
TRBV2	TRBJ1-2	NA	CASRASGIANYGYTF
TRBV6-6	TRBJ2-7	NA	CASSPDRAREQYF
TRBV5-1	TRBJ2-1	once	CATSRAGAGNEQFF
TRBV7-8	TRBJ1-4	NA	CASSWGGTLSNEKLFF
TRBV7-2	TRBJ2-7	NA	CASSLDGTREQYF
TRBV9	TRBJ2-1	NA	CASSQFPGTSNNEQFF
TRBV6-1	TRBJ2-3	NA	CASRLAGTDTQYF
TRBV28	TRBJ1-5	once	CASTPARTGSSQHF
TRBV19	TRBJ1-5	NA	CASRGANSNQPQHF
TRBV7-2	TRBJ2-7	NA	CASRRTASYEQYF
TRBV28	TRBJ2-5	NA	CASSNEETQYF
TRBV4-3	TRBJ1-4	once	CASSQEGGRHANEKLFF
TRBV21-1	TRBJ2-1	NA	CASSTTDRAAFF
TRBV2	TRBJ2-3	NA	CASRKPGLVSTDTQYF
TRBV27	TRBJ2-3	NA	CASSLIANTDTQYF
TRBV11-2	TRBJ2-1	NA	CASSPPVGGPYNEQFF
TRBV4-3	TRBJ2-1	few	CASSRTQDEQFF
TRBV11-3	TRBJ1-1	NA	CASSPAGQGKNTEAFF
TRBV27	TRBJ2-1	NA	CASRPNSGLSYNEQFF
TRBV6-1	TRBJ2-4	NA	CASSETGTRRNIQYF
TRBV7-2	TRBJ2-5	NA	CASNKNTGVETQYF
TRBV5-8	TRBJ2-2	NA	CASSSPRLAGNTGELFF
TRBV7-3	TRBJ2-1	NA	CASSLSRVATNEQFF
TRBV19	TRBJ1-2	NA	CASNPSTGRYGYTF
TRBV14	TRBJ2-1	NA	CASSPGQGYNEQFF
TRBV7-9	TRBJ1-1	NA	CASRNPTGQDEAFF
TRBV19	TRBJ1-1	NA	CASSPALRMRAEAFF
TRBV19	TRBJ2-2	NA	CASRQGVSTGELFF
TRBV9	TRBJ2-1	NA	CASSATANEQFF
TRBV4-3	TRBJ2-6	NA	CASSQEEGTGANVLTF
TRBV5-5	TRBJ2-3	NA	CASSFTSGRSDTQYF